The entry that follows covers one TCR beta chain sequence. Its antigen is undetermined. Each CDR3 protein is one row after TCRdb ran MiXCR on the reads. Of 750,000 to 900,000 distinct CDR3 sequences listed, 29% were seen once; the top ten hold around 14%. These data come from a study of T cell repertoires in cytomegalovirus infection. The overall study: Indications of both CMV infection and matching HLA type were provided by public TCR beta signatures. General observations from the study: HLA-C-restricted CMV-specific TCR beta clonotypes were dominant in the ex vivo response.

From germline, CDR1 is KGHDR and CDR2 SFDVKD. V was shortened by 6 bases and J by 5 bases, with 14 bases between the two germline ends. The CDR3 consists of 14 residues. This sequence joins TRBV24-1 and TRBJ2-3; possibly TRBD1 or TRBD2 for D (6 bases each). The sequence derives from a human donor in good health (CMV status not recorded). Some clones in this sample may be carry-over from other donors' samples. The specimen was cultured CD8+ T cells from PBMCs, collected from culture after CMV antigen stimulation. As DNA, the CDR3 is TGTGCCACCAGTAAACGGGGGCAGGTAGATACGCAGTATTTT. Its protein is CATSKRGQVDTQYF.